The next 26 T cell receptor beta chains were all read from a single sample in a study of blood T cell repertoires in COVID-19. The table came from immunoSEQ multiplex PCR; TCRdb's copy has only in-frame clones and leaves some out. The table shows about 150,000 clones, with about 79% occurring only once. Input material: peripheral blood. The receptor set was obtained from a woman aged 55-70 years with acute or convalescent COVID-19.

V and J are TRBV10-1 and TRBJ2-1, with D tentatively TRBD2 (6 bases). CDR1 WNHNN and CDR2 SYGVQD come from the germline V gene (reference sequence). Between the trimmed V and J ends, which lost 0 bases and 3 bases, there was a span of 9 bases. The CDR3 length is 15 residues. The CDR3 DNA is TGCGCCAGCAGTGAGTCAATTAGCGGCTACAATGAGCAGTTCTTC. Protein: CASSESISGYNEQFF.

DNA for the CDR3: TGCGCCAGCAGCTTCGCGGGTGAAAAACTGTTTTTT. As protein: CASSFAGEKLFF. This chain joins TRBV5-1 and TRBJ1-4; no clear D. The CDR3 extends over 12 amino acids. Trimming removed 2 bases from V and 7 bases from J, with 6 bases in between. Germline V lookup: CDR1 SGHRS, CDR2 YFSETQ.

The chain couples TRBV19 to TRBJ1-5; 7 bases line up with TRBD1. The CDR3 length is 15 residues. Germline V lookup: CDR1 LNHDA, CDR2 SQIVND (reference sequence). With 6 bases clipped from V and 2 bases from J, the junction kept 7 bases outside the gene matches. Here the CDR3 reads CASSGDRVGNQPQHF. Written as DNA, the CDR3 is TGTGCCAGTAGCGGCGACAGGGTGGGCAATCAGCCCCAGCATTTT.

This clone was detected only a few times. The CDR3 nucleotides are TGTGCCAGCAGTCTTAGCAATCAGCCCCAGCATTTT. Translation gives CASSLSNQPQHF. The chain joins TRBV7-9 to TRBJ1-5; no clear D gene. CDR1 is SEHNR, CDR2 FQNEAQ, per germline (reference sequence). V lost 6 bases and J 0 bases, leaving 3 bases between the germline ends. The CDR3 totals 12 residues.

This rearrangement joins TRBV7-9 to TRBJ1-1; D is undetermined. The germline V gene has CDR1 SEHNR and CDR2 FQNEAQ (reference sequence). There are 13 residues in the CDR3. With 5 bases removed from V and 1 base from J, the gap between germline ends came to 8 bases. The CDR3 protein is CASSQRGNTEAFF. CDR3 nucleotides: TGTGCCAGCAGCCAACGGGGGAACACTGAAGCTTTCTTT.

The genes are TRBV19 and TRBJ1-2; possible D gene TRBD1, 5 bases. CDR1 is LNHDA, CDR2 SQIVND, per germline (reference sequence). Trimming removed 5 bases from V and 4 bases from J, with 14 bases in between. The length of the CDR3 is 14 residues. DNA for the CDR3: TGTGCCAGTAGTTCCCCCGACAGCCTCTATGGCTACACCTTC. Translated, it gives CASSSPDSLYGYTF.

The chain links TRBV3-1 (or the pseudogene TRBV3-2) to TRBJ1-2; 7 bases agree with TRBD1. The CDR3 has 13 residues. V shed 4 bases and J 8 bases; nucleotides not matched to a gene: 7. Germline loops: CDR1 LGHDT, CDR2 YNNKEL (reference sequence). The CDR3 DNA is TGTGCCAGCAGCCCTGGAGACAGGGTCGGCTACACCTTC. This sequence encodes CASSPGDRVGYTF.

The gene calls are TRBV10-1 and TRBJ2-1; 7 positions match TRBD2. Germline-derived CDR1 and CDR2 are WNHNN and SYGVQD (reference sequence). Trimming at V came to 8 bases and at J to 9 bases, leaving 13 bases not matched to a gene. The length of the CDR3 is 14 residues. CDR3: CASFLPSREGEQFF. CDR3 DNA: TGCGCCAGCTTTCTCCCTTCTAGGGAGGGTGAGCAGTTCTTC.

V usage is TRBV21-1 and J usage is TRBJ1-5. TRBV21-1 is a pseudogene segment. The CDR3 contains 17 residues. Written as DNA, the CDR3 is TGTGCCAGCTACCCGTTGGGCCCCGGGGAGGGCAATCAGCCCCAGCATTTT. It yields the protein CASYPLGPGEGNQPQHF.

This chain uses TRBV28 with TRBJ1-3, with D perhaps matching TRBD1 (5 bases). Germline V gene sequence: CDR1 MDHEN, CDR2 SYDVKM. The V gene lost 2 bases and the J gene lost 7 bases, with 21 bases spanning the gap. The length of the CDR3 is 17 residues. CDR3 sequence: CASSLEGLRASGNTIYF. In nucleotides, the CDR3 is TGTGCCAGCAGTTTAGAGGGACTGAGGGCTTCAGGGAACACCATATATTTT.

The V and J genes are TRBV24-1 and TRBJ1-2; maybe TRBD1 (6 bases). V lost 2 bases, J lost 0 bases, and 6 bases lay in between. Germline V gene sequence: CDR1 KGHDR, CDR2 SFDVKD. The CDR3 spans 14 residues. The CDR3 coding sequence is TGTGCCACCAGTGATTGGACAGCTAACTATGGCTACACCTTC. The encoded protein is CATSDWTANYGYTF.

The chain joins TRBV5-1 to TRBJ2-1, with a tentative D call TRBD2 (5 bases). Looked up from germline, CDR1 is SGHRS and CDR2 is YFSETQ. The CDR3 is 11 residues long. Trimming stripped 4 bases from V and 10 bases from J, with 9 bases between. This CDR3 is CASSKPGEQFF. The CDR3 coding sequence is TGCGCCAGCAGCAAACCGGGGGAGCAGTTCTTC.

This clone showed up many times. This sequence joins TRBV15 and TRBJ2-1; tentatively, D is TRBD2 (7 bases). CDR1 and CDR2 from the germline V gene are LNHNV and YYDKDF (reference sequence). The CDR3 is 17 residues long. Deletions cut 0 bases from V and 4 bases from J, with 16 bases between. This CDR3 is CATSRDRGAESYNEQFF. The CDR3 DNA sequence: TGTGCCACCAGCAGAGATCGGGGGGCAGAATCGTACAATGAGCAGTTCTTC.

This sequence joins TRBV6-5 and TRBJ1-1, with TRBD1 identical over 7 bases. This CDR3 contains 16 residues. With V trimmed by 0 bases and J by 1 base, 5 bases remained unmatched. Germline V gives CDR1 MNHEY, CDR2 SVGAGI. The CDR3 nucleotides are TGTGCCAGCAGTTACTCGAAAAACAGGGGGAACACTGAAGCTTTCTTT. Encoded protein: CASSYSKNRGNTEAFF.

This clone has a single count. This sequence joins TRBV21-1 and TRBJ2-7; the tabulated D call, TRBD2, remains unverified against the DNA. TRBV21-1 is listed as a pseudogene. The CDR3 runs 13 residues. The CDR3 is CASSKTGVNEQYF. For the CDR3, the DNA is TGTGCCAGCAGCAAAACGGGGGTCAACGAGCAGTACTTC.

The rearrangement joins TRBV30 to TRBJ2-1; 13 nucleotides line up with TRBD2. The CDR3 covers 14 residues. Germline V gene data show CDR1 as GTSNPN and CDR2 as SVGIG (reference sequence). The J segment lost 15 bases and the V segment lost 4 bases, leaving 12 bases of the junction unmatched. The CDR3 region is CAWKIRTSGGQSFF. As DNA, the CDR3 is TGTGCCTGGAAAATCCGGACTAGCGGGGGCCAGTCGTTCTTC.

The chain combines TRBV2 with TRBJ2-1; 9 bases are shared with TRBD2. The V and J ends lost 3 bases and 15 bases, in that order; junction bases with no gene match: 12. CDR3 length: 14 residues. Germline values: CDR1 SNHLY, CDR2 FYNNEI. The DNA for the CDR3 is TGTGCCAGCAGTGACATGATAGCGGGGGCCCCTTGGTTCTTC. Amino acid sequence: CASSDMIAGAPWFF.

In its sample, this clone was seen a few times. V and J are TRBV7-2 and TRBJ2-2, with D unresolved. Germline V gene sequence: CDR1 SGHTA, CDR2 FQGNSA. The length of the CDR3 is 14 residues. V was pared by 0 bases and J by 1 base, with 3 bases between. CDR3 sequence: CASSLARNTGELFF. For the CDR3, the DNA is TGTGCCAGCAGCTTAGCGAGGAACACCGGGGAGCTGTTTTTT.

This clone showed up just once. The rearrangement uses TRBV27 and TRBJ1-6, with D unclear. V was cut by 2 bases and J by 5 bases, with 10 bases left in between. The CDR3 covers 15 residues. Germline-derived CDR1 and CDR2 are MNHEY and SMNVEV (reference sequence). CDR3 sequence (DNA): TGTGCCAGCAGTTTAGGCGGCAGACATAATTCACCCCTCCACTTT. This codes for CASSLGGRHNSPLHF.

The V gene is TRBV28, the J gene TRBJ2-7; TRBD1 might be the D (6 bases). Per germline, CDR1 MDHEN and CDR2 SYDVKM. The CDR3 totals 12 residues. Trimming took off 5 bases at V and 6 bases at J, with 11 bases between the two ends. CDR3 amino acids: CASSIQGSEQYV. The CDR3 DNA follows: TGTGCCAGCAGTATACAGGGTTCCGAGCAGTACGTC.

CDR3 nucleotides: TGCGCCAGCAGCCTCACAGGGGGCCTTGAAGCTTTCTTT. It specifies CASSLTGGLEAFF. This chain links TRBV4-1 with TRBJ1-1; 9 nucleotides line up with TRBD1. Per germline, CDR1 MGHRA and CDR2 YSYEKL. The CDR3 sequence is 13 residues long. Trimming at V came to 4 bases and at J to 7 bases, leaving 4 bases not matched to a gene.

The CDR3 spells CASSRDRYNEQFF. CDR3 DNA sequence: TGTGCCAGCAGCAGGGACAGATACAATGAGCAGTTCTTC. The V and J genes are TRBV6-6 and TRBJ2-1, with 7 nucleotides matching TRBD1. V lost 6 bases and J lost 4; bases outside the gene matches: 3. CDR1 is MNHNY, CDR2 SVGAGI, per germline (reference sequence). The CDR3 has 13 residues.

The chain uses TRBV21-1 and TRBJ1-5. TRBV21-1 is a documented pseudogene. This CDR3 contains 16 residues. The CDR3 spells CASSPRGGNSNQPQHF. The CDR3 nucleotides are TGTGCCAGCAGCCCCCGGGGAGGCAATAGCAATCAGCCCCAGCATTTT.

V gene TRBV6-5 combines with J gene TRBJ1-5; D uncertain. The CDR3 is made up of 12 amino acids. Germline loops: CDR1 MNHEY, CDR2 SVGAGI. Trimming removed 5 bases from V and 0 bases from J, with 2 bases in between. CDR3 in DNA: TGTGCCAGCAGTCATAGCAATCAGCCCCAGCATTTT. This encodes CASSHSNQPQHF.

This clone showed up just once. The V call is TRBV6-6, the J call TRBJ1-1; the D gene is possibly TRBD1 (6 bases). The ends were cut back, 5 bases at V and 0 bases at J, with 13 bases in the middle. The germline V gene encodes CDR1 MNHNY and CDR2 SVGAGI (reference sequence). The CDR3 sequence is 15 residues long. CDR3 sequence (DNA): TGTGCCAGCAGTCCGACAGGAATTATGAACACTGAAGCTTTCTTT. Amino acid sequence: CASSPTGIMNTEAFF.

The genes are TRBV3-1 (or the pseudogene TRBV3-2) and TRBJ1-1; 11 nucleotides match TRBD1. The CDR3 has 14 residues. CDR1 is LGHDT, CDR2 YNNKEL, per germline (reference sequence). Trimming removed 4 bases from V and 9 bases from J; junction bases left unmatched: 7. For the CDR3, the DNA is TGTGCCAGCAGCCTTGGACAGGGGGCGCAAAAAGCTTTCTTT. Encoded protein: CASSLGQGAQKAFF.